Listed below are T cell receptor beta chains from one sample, sequenced in a study of cytomegalovirus exposure and HLA in healthy donors. Libraries were prepared by immunoSEQ multiplex PCR; TCRdb keeps only in-frame clonotypes and omits some of them. The sample holds about 150,000 clones, approximately 72% seen once. Sequenced material: PBMCs. The receptors stem from a man aged 18-30 years in good health and CMV-seronegative. Each CDR3 is given with its conserved first and last residue. A D gene is named only where the DNA matches it firmly. A clone size is listed for some rows: how often the clone was seen (once, few, many), or a class if it is expanded.

CDR3nt | CDR3aa | j_gene | v_gene | abundance | d_gene
TGTGCCAGCAGCTTGGCCGAACGCGGGACAGGGTTCGTTAAGAACTATGGCTACACCTTC | CASSLAERGTGFVKNYGYTF | TRBJ1-2 | TRBV5-4 | few | TRBD1
TGTGCCAGCAGCGTACAGGGCGGCACTGAAGCTTTCTTT | CASSVQGGTEAFF | TRBJ1-1 | TRBV7-9 | few | .
TGCGCCAGCAGCTCGAACGCGGTAAATTCCTTCGGCTACACCTTC | CASSSNAVNSFGYTF | TRBJ1-2 | TRBV5-1 | . | .
TGTGCCAGCAGTGGATCCCCGACTAGCGGGGGCACAGATACGCAGTATTTT | CASSGSPTSGGTDTQYF | TRBJ2-3 | TRBV6-1 | few | TRBD2
TGCGCCAGCAGCCATTACACCGGAGAGGAGACCCAGTACTTC | CASSHYTGEETQYF | TRBJ2-5 | TRBV4-1 | . | .
TGCAGCGTTATCCGCTCCGAGGCGAAAGCTTTCTTT | CSVIRSEAKAFF | TRBJ1-1 | TRBV29-1 | . | .
TGTGCCAGCACCGAGGGGGGGAATGGCTACACCTTC | CASTEGGNGYTF | TRBJ1-2 | TRBV2 | . | .
TGTGCCAGCAGTACAGGAACCTATAATTCACCCCTCCACTTT | CASSTGTYNSPLHF | TRBJ1-6 | TRBV6-5 | . | .
TGTGCCAGCAGTGGTTCCCGTCTGAGCGCTTTCTTT | CASSGSRLSAFF | TRBJ1-1 | TRBV27 | . | .
TGTGCCAGCAGCCCCTTAGCGGGGGGGCCGGTACAGACCCAGTACTTC | CASSPLAGGPVQTQYF | TRBJ2-5 | TRBV7-2 | . | TRBD2
TGCGCCAGCAGCCCTGGGCAGGACATGAACACTGAAGCTTTCTTT | CASSPGQDMNTEAFF | TRBJ1-1 | TRBV5-1 | . | .
TGTGCCAGTAGTAGACTTGGGGGGTCCTACAATGAGCAGTTCTTC | CASSRLGGSYNEQFF | TRBJ2-1 | TRBV19 | . | .
TGTGCCAGCAGATTGGAGGGGAACACTGAAGCTTTCTTT | CASRLEGNTEAFF | TRBJ1-1 | TRBV2 | . | .
TGTGCCAGCAGCTTAGCTCCAGGGTATGCCAACGTCCTGACTTTC | CASSLAPGYANVLTF | TRBJ2-6 | TRBV7-9 | . | .
TGTGCCTGGAGACAGGGGGCGCACACTGAAGCTTTCTTT | CAWRQGAHTEAFF | TRBJ1-1 | TRBV30 | . | TRBD1
TGTGCCAGCAGCTGGACTTTGAACACTGAAGCTTTCTTT | CASSWTLNTEAFF | TRBJ1-1 | TRBV13 | once | .
TGTGCCAGTAGTAACAGGGTTGAGGAGCCCCAGCATTTT | CASSNRVEEPQHF | TRBJ1-5 | TRBV19 | . | .
TGTGCCAGCAGCTCCGGACTGACTATCACTGGAAACACCATATATTTT | CASSSGLTITGNTIYF | TRBJ1-3 | TRBV7-9 | few | .
TGTGCCAGCAGTCTCTTCGGGTCTATTCAGCCCCAGCATTTT | CASSLFGSIQPQHF | TRBJ1-5 | TRBV2 | few | .
TGTGCCAGCAGTTACAGGAGAGCGGGGACCACCGGGGAGCTGTTTTTT | CASSYRRAGTTGELFF | TRBJ2-2 | TRBV6-6 | . | TRBD2
TGTGCCAGCAGCTTAGGACGGGGCCAGGGGGTTACCTACGAGCAGTACTTC | CASSLGRGQGVTYEQYF | TRBJ2-7 | TRBV7-2 | . | TRBD1
TGTGCCAGCAGCTTAACGCGACTAGCGGGGGAGGGCAATGAGCAGTTCTTC | CASSLTRLAGEGNEQFF | TRBJ2-1 | TRBV7-3 | . | TRBD2
TGCAGCGTTGAAAGGTGGGGGGGGTTAACCCCTAACTATGGCTACACCTTC | CSVERWGGLTPNYGYTF | TRBJ1-2 | TRBV29-1 | once | .
TGTGCCAGCAGCCCTGGGCGGGGGCGCGGAGGTGAAAAACTGTTTTTT | CASSPGRGRGGEKLFF | TRBJ1-4 | TRBV7-8 | few | .
TGTGCTAGTGGTTCCGGACAGGGGTCCACAGATATGCAGTATTTT | CASGSGQGSTDMQYF | TRBJ2-3 | TRBV12-5 | once | TRBD1
TGTGCCAGCAGCTTAATAGCGGGGGGAAACACAGATACGCAGTATTTT | CASSLIAGGNTDTQYF | TRBJ2-3 | TRBV7-2 | once | TRBD2
TGTGCCAGCTCACCACCCACGACAGGGGCTGGAGGTGAAGCTTTCTTT | CASSPPTTGAGGEAFF | TRBJ1-1 | TRBV18 | . | TRBD1
TGTGCCAGCAGTACGCCGGAACAGGGACACACTGAAGCTTTCTTT | CASSTPEQGHTEAFF | TRBJ1-1 | TRBV6-5 | few | .
TGCGCCAGCAGCTTGGGGGGACACGAAGCTTTCTTT | CASSLGGHEAFF | TRBJ1-1 | TRBV5-1 | . | .